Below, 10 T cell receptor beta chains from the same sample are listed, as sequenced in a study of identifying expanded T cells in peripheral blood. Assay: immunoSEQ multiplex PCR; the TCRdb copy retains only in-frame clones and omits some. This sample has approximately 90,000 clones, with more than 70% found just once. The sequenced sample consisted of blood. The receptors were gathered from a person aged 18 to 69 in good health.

DNA of the CDR3: TGTGCCAGCAGTTTGAGTATGGGGGGCACCGGGGAGCTGTTTTTT. Translating gives CASSLSMGGTGELFF. V usage is TRBV28 and J usage is TRBJ2-2; a possible D gene is TRBD2 (6 bases). This CDR3 region has 15 residues. Trimming took 3 bases from V and 4 from J, leaving 12 bases between them. Germline CDR1 is MDHEN and CDR2 is SYDVKM.

The CDR3 DNA is TGTGCCAGCAGTATACAGAAGGGACTAGCGGTAGAAGAGACCCAGTACTTC. This gives the protein CASSIQKGLAVEETQYF. The chain links TRBV28 to TRBJ2-5; TRBD2 matches at 11 bases. Germline trimming cut 5 bases from V and 3 bases from J; bases unmatched to any gene: 11. CDR1 MDHEN and CDR2 SYDVKM come from the germline V gene. The length of the CDR3 is 17 residues.

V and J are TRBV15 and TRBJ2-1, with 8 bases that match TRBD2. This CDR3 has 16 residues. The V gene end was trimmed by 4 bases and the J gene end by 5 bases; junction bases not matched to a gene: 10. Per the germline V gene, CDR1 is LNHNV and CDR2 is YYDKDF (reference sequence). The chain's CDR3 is CATSNGLARTNNEQFF. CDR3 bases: TGTGCCACCAGCAACGGACTAGCCCGGACCAACAATGAGCAGTTCTTC.

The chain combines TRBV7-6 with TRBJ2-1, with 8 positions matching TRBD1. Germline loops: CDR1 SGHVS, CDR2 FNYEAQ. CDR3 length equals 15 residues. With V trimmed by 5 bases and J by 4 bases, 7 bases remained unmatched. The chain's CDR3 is CASSPGTGPYNEQFF. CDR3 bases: TGTGCCAGCAGCCCCGGGACAGGACCTTACAATGAGCAGTTCTTC.

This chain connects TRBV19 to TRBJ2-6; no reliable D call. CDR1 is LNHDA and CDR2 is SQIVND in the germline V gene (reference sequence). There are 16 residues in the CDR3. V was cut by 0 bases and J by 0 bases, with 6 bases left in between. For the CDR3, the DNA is TGTGCCAGTAGTATAGAAAAGAGCTCTGGGGCCAACGTCCTGACTTTC. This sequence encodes CASSIEKSSGANVLTF.

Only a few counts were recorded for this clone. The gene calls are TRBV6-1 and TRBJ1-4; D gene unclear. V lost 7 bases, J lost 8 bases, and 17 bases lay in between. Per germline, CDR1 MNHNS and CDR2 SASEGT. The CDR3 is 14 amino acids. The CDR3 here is CASTRGEGGEKLFF. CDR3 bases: TGTGCCAGCACCCGAGGAGAGGGCGGGGAAAAACTGTTTTTT.

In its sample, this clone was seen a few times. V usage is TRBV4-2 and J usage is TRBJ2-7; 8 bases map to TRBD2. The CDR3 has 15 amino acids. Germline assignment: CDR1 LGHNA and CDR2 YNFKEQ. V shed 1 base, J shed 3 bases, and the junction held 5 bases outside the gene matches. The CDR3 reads CASSQGIAGSYEQYF. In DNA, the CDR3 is TGTGCCAGCAGCCAAGGAATAGCGGGGAGCTACGAGCAGTACTTC.

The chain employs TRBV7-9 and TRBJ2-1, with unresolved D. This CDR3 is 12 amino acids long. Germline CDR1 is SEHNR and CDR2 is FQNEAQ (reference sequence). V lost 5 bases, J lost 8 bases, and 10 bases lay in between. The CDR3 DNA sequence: TGTGCCAGCAGCCCCCCCGCGGATGAGCAGTTCTTC. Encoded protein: CASSPPADEQFF.

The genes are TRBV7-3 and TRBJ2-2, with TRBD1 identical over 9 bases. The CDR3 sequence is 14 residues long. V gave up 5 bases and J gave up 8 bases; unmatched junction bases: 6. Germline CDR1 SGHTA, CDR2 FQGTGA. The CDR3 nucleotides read TGTGCCAGCAGCCAGGACAGGGGAAGTGGGGAGCTGTTTTTT. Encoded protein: CASSQDRGSGELFF.

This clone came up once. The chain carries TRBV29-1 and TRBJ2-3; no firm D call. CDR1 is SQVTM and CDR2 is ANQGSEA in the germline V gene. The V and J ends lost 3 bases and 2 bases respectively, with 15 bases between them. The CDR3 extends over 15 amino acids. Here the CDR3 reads CSVEKSWAITDTQYF. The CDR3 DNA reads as TGCAGCGTTGAGAAGAGTTGGGCGATCACAGATACGCAGTATTTT.